This T cell receptor (beta chain) was obtained from a study of blood T cell repertoires in COVID-19. Overall study: Acute and convalescent COVID-19 specimens originated in the United States, Italy and Spain. Sample material is recorded as cDNA or gDNA derived from T cells, B-cell-depleted T cells, or PBMCs.

Per the germline V gene, CDR1 is SGHVS and CDR2 is FQNEAQ. V lost 6 bases to trimming and J lost 7 bases; unmatched junction nucleotides: 11. The CDR3 is 15 residues long. How the authors handled the data: Reference gene primer amplification in the assay estimated nucleated cell counts. Sequencing used immunoSEQ multiplex PCR; TCRdb keeps in-frame clones, though not all of them. The V and J calls and clone size are taken from that table; D and trimming were inferred from the DNA. The table includes 200,000 to 250,000 clones, around 88% detected once. The receptor's source is a man older than 75 with acute or convalescent COVID-19. The chain joins TRBV7-8 to TRBJ2-2, with TRBD1 identical over 7 bases. Sequencing was carried out using peripheral blood. The CDR3 reads CASSSLQGYRGELFF. The CDR3 DNA reads as TGTGCCAGCAGTTCGTTACAGGGGTACCGCGGGGAGCTGTTTTTT.